A single sample is the source of the 26 T cell receptor beta chains below, sequenced in a study of identical twins. TCRdb reprocessed the 5' RACE reads via MiXCR and lists one record per CDR3 protein. This sample yields some 710,000 distinct CDR3 sequences, of which 5.5% to 6.5% are seen a single time; 1.5% to 2% belongs to the top ten. The material sequenced was naive T cells sorted from blood. These receptors were taken from a man aged 18-30 years in good health.

This clonotype has a handful of counts. The chain combines TRBV7-9 with TRBJ2-1, with 7 bases lining up with TRBD2. The junction had 10 bases not matched to a gene; V was cut back by 3 bases and J by 2 bases. This CDR3 has 17 residues. Looked up from germline, CDR1 is SEHNR and CDR2 is FQNEAQ (reference sequence). The CDR3 coding sequence is TGTGCCAGCAGCTTGGGGCACGGGACTATAGCCTACAATGAGCAGTTCTTC. Translated: CASSLGHGTIAYNEQFF.

The rearrangement links TRBV2 to TRBJ2-7; D unclear. V dropped 2 bases and J dropped 1 base, with 21 bases sitting between them. Germline values: CDR1 SNHLY, CDR2 FYNNEI. The CDR3 consists of 18 residues. The CDR3 region has the DNA TGTGCCAGCAGTGAACCCGGGTTTCGCGGAGATGGGTCCTACGAGCAGTACTTC. Its protein product is CASSEPGFRGDGSYEQYF.

This chain uses TRBV4-1 with TRBJ1-4; possibly TRBD1 for D (6 bases). Looked up from germline, CDR1 is MGHRA and CDR2 is YSYEKL. The CDR3 consists of 16 residues. Trimming shortened V by 2 bases and J by 0 bases, and 10 bases separated the two germline ends. The CDR3 bases are TGCGCCAGCAGCCAACCCGGACAGCCAACTAATGAAAAACTGTTTTTT. This encodes CASSQPGQPTNEKLFF.

This clonotype was detected ten times or more. The chain combines TRBV7-9 with TRBJ2-2; D gene ambiguous. The germline CDR1 and CDR2 sequences are SEHNR and FQNEAQ (reference sequence). The CDR3 runs to 15 residues. Deletions cut 5 bases from V and 1 base from J, with 11 bases between. Written as DNA, the CDR3 is TGTGCCAGCAGCCCCGGACCCGAGAACACCGGGGAGCTGTTTTTT. It codes for CASSPGPENTGELFF.

The chain carries TRBV11-2 and TRBJ1-1; no clear D. Germline CDR1 and CDR2: SGHAT and FQNNGV. V was pared by 6 bases and J by 4 bases, with 6 bases between. CDR3 length equals 11 residues. The CDR3 nucleotides read TGTGCCAGCAGTATCTTCACTGAAGCTTTCTTT. Translated, it gives CASSIFTEAFF. The complete variable domain, with remaining parts taken from reference TRBV11-2 and TRBJ1-1, reads EAGVAQSPRYKIIEKRQSVAFWCNPISGHATLYWYQQILGQGPKLLIQFQNNGVVDDSQLPKDRFSAERLKGVDSTLKIQPAKLEDSAVYLCASSIFTEAFFGQGTRLTVV.

At least ten counts were recorded for this clonotype. The V and J genes are TRBV27 and TRBJ2-1; 9 positions agree with TRBD2. The germline CDR1 and CDR2 sequences are MNHEY and SMNVEV (reference sequence). Trimming cost V 6 bases and J 6 bases; bases outside gene matches: 12. CDR3 length: 16 amino acids. CDR3: CASRLSGAGGGNEQFF. The DNA of the CDR3 is TGTGCCAGCAGACTGTCCGGAGCGGGAGGTGGCAATGAGCAGTTCTTC.

This clonotype showed up just a few times. V usage is TRBV20-1 and J usage is TRBJ2-1, with 14 bases matching TRBD2. Germline V lookup: CDR1 DFQATT, CDR2 SNEGSKA (reference sequence). The CDR3 covers 15 residues. The V gene end was trimmed by 3 bases and the J gene end by 7 bases; junction bases not matched to a gene: 5. DNA of the CDR3: TGCAGTGCTAGTGCCCGGACTAGCGGGAGGAATGAGCAGTTCTTC. Protein: CSASARTSGRNEQFF.

The sample holds a few counts of this clonotype. V is TRBV7-6 and J is TRBJ2-5; 7 bases match TRBD2. Germline V gene lookup returns CDR1 SGHVS and CDR2 FNYEAQ. The CDR3 has 15 residues. V lost 1 base, J lost 3 bases, and 5 bases stayed unmatched. DNA of the CDR3: TGTGCCAGCAGCTTAGTCAGTCTAGCGGAAGAGACCCAGTACTTC. Amino acid sequence: CASSLVSLAEETQYF.

This clonotype was seen at least ten times. The chain carries TRBV7-6 and TRBJ1-4; TRBD1 agrees at 10 bases. The germline gives CDR1 SGHVS, CDR2 FNYEAQ. There are 15 residues in the CDR3. The trim removed 6 bases at V and 7 bases at J, leaving 8 bases unmatched. CDR3 sequence: CASSPGGTGVEKLFF. The CDR3 nucleotides read TGTGCCAGCAGTCCCGGGGGGACAGGGGTTGAAAAACTGTTTTTT. Filled out from reference TRBV7-6 and TRBJ1-4, the complete variable domain reads GAGVSQSPRYKVTKRGQDVALRCDPISGHVSLYWYRQALGQGPEFLTYFNYEAQQDKSGLPNDRFSAERPEGSISTLTIQRTEQRDSAMYRCASSPGGTGVEKLFFGSGTQLSVL.

This clonotype has a count of ten or more. This chain uses TRBV2 with TRBJ2-1; D uncertain. The CDR3 spans 14 residues. Trimming removed 4 bases from V and 9 bases from J, with 16 bases in between. Germline loops: CDR1 SNHLY, CDR2 FYNNEI. CDR3 region: CASSVVRPPGEQFF. CDR3 nucleotides: TGTGCCAGCAGTGTCGTTAGACCCCCGGGTGAGCAGTTCTTC.

This clonotype was seen only a few times. V usage is TRBV18 and J usage is TRBJ2-7; TRBD1 matches 10 bases. Trimming took 3 bases from V and 3 from J; bases not matched to a gene: 2. CDR1 KGHSH and CDR2 LQKENI come from the germline V gene. This CDR3 region has 14 residues. The CDR3 DNA sequence: TGTGCCAGCTCACCCGGGACAGGGGACTACGAGCAGTACGTC. Its protein product is CASSPGTGDYEQYV.

The table lists this clonotype with many counts. The CDR3 sequence is CASSPGARGEQFF. The CDR3 DNA is TGTGCCAGCAGTCCGGGAGCAAGGGGAGAGCAGTTCTTC. This chain links TRBV25-1 with TRBJ2-1; possible D gene TRBD2, 6 bases. This CDR3 region has 13 residues. Trimming shortened V by 5 bases and J by 10 bases, and 15 bases separated the two germline ends. Germline V gene data show CDR1 as MGHDK and CDR2 as SYGVNS.

In its sample, this clonotype was seen a few times. The gene calls are TRBV29-1 and TRBJ2-1, with 7 bases aligning to TRBD1. Trimming at V came to 5 bases and at J to 8 bases, leaving 9 bases not matched to a gene. Germline V CDR1 and CDR2: SQVTM, ANQGSEA. The CDR3 sequence is 13 residues long. Written as DNA, the CDR3 is TGCAGCGTTTTTGGCAGGGGGAGTGATGAGCAGTTCTTC. Its translation: CSVFGRGSDEQFF.

There are a few counts of this clonotype. V and J are TRBV20-1 and TRBJ2-1, with 9 bases identical to TRBD1. The CDR3 is 15 amino acids. Trimming took 4 bases from V and 4 from J; bases not matched to a gene: 8. The germline gives CDR1 DFQATT, CDR2 SNEGSKA (reference sequence). In DNA, the CDR3 is TGCAGTGCTAAGACGACAGGGGGAGTGTACAATGAGCAGTTCTTC. This translates into CSAKTTGGVYNEQFF.

The chain employs TRBV7-9 and TRBJ2-7; 7 bases line up with TRBD2. The CDR3 contains 16 residues. Per germline, CDR1 SEHNR and CDR2 FQNEAQ (reference sequence). The trim removed 1 base at V and 0 bases at J, leaving 6 bases unmatched. Here the CDR3 reads CASSLGSGGSSYEQYF. For the CDR3, the DNA is TGTGCCAGCAGCTTAGGATCCGGCGGGAGCTCCTACGAGCAGTACTTC.

This clonotype has more than one count but fewer than ten. The rearrangement links TRBV7-7 to TRBJ2-1, with D perhaps matching TRBD2 (5 bases). Trimming cost V 5 bases and J 5 bases, with 10 bases left between them. Germline loops: CDR1 SSHAT, CDR2 FNYEAQ (reference sequence). The CDR3 extends over 13 amino acids. The CDR3 sequence is CASSPAGHNEQFF. Written as DNA, the CDR3 is TGTGCCAGCAGCCCCGCGGGTCACAATGAGCAGTTCTTC.

In this sample, this clonotype turned up many times. The chain employs TRBV12-3 or TRBV12-4 and TRBJ2-3; D is unclear. The CDR3 is 14 amino acids. V lost 6 bases to trimming and J lost 14 bases, with 24 bases between them. This CDR3 is CASSPIARHPLGYF. CDR3 coding DNA: TGTGCCAGCAGCCCGATAGCTAGGCACCCGCTCGGGTATTTT.

This chain joins TRBV7-6 and TRBJ2-3; D unclear. V lost 5 bases, J lost 11 bases, and 23 bases lay in between. CDR3 length: 15 residues. Per the germline V gene, CDR1 is SGHVS and CDR2 is FNYEAQ. In DNA, the CDR3 is TGTGCCAGCAGCCACTTAAAGGCTACGGCGGACGTGCAGTATTTT. It translates to CASSHLKATADVQYF.

This clonotype was seen ten or more times. The chain uses TRBV6-2 or TRBV6-3 and TRBJ2-3, with TRBD1 matching 8 bases. The V gene end was trimmed by 8 bases and the J gene end by 2 bases; junction bases not matched to a gene: 12. The CDR3 has 16 amino acids. Per germline, CDR1 MNHEY and CDR2 SVGEGT. CDR3 in DNA: TGTGCCAGCGGAGACAGGGGAGGCGCGGCCACAGATACGCAGTATTTT. It encodes CASGDRGGAATDTQYF.

This clonotype occurred many times. The V and J genes are TRBV7-9 and TRBJ2-3; the D gene is possibly TRBD2 (5 bases). The germline V and J ends were trimmed by 5 bases and 2 bases, with 17 bases remaining between them. This CDR3 comprises 16 residues. Germline V gives CDR1 SEHNR, CDR2 FQNEAQ (reference sequence). The CDR3 protein is CASSPLGGLYTDTQYF. The CDR3 DNA reads TGTGCCAGCAGCCCACTCGGTGGACTGTACACAGATACGCAGTATTTT.

Many counts were recorded for this clonotype. The rearrangement joins TRBV10-1 to TRBJ2-4; D not certain. The germline CDR1 and CDR2 sequences are WNHNN and SYGVQD (reference sequence). Trimming shortened V by 2 bases and J by 5 bases, and 4 bases separated the two germline ends. This CDR3 is 12 amino acids long. CDR3 region: CASSEGQNIQYF. The CDR3, as DNA: TGCGCCAGCAGTGAGGGACAAAACATTCAGTACTTC.

This clonotype was seen at least ten times. This CDR3 is CSAASGQETQYF. The CDR3 DNA reads TGCAGTGCCGCTAGCGGGCAAGAGACCCAGTACTTC. The V and J genes are TRBV20-1 and TRBJ2-5; 8 positions agree with TRBD2. The V segment lost 6 bases and the J segment 2 bases; nucleotides outside the gene matches: 2. Germline assignment: CDR1 DFQATT and CDR2 SNEGSKA (reference sequence). There are 12 residues in the CDR3.

The chain has TRBV10-3 and TRBJ2-1; 10 bases match TRBD2. The V segment lost 10 bases and the J segment 9 bases; nucleotides outside the gene matches: 15. Per the germline V gene, CDR1 is ENHRY and CDR2 is SYGVKD. This CDR3 has 15 residues. The CDR3 reads CATDRLAGERSEQFF. Here the CDR3 DNA reads TGTGCCACCGACAGACTAGCGGGTGAAAGGAGTGAGCAGTTCTTC.

In its sample, this clonotype was seen many times. This chain connects TRBV9 to TRBJ2-3, with 8 bases fitting TRBD2. The CDR3 spans 17 residues. The junction had 22 bases not matched to a gene; V was cut back by 10 bases and J by 6 bases. Germline CDR1 reads SGDLS; CDR2 reads YYNGEE. The CDR3 DNA reads as TGTGCCCTCGACGGGGGGGGGACAAAGGACGATCTGGATACGCAGTATTTT. It specifies CALDGGGTKDDLDTQYF.

This clonotype was counted at least ten times. The V gene is TRBV28, the J gene TRBJ2-5; TRBD1 agrees at 7 bases. The CDR3 runs 16 residues. Germline CDR1 reads MDHEN; CDR2 reads SYDVKM. Trimming cost V 5 bases and J 0 bases; bases outside gene matches: 9. The CDR3: CASSHLMTGYQETQYF. In nucleotides, the CDR3 is TGTGCCAGCAGTCACCTAATGACAGGGTACCAAGAGACCCAGTACTTC.

This clonotype was detected only a few times. The genes are TRBV29-1 and TRBJ2-3; 7 bases match TRBD1. The CDR3 loop spans 13 amino acids. Germline assignment: CDR1 SQVTM and CDR2 ANQGSEA. The J segment lost 5 bases and the V segment lost 4 bases, leaving 6 bases of the junction unmatched. CDR3 nucleotides: TGCAGCGTTGCGGGACAGATGCTAGATACGCAGTATTTT. Residues: CSVAGQMLDTQYF.